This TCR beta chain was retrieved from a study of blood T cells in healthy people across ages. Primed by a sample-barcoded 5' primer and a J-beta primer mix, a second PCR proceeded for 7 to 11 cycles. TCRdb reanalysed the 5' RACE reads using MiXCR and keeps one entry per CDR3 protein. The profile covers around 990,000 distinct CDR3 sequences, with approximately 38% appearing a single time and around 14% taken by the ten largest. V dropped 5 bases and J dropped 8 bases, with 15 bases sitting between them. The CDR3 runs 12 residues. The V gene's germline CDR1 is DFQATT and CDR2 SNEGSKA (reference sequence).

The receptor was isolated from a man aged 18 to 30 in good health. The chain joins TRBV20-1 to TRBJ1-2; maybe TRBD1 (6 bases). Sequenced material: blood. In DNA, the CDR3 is TGCAGTGCTCCGGTGAGGGGGAGCGGCTACACCTTC. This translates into CSAPVRGSGYTF.